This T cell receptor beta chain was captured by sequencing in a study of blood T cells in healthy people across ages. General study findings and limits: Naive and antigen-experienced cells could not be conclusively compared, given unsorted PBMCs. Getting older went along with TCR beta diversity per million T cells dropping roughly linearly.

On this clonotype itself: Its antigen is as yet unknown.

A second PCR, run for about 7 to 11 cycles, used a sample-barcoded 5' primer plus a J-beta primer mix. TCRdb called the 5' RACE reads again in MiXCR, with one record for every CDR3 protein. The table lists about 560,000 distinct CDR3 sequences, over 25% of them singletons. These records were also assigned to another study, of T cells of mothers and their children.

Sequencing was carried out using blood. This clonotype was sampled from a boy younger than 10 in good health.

This chain's CDR3 is CATRQGASSEQYF. The CDR3 DNA reads TGTGCCACCCGACAGGGGGCGTCTAGTGAGCAGTACTTC. The chain links TRBV15 to TRBJ2-7, with TRBD1 identical over 10 bases. Trimming took 8 bases from V and 7 from J; bases not matched to a gene: 8. Germline assignment: CDR1 LNHNV and CDR2 YYDKDF (reference sequence). The CDR3 contains 13 residues.